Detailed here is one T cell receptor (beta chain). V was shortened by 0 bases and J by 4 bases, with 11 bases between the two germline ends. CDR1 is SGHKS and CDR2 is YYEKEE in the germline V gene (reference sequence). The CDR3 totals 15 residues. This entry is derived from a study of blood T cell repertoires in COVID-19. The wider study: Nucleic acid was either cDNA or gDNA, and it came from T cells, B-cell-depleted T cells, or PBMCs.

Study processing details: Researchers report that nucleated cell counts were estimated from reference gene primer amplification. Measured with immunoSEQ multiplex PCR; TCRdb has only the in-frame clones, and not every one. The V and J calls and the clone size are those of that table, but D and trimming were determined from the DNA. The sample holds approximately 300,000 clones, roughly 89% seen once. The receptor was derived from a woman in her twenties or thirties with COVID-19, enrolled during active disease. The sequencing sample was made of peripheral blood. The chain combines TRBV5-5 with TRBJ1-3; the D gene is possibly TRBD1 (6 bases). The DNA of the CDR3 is TGTGCCAGCAGCTTGGATCCCGGGACAGGAAACACCATATATTTT. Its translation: CASSLDPGTGNTIYF. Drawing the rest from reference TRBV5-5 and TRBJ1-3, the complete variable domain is DAGVTQSPTHLIKTRGQQVTLRCSPISGHKSVSWYQQVLGQGPQFIFQYYEKEERGRGNFPDRFSARQFPNYSSELNVNALLLGDSALYLCASSLDPGTGNTIYFGEGSWLTVV.